A selection of T cell receptor beta chains follows, all from one sample in a study of T cell responses to AZD1222 COVID-19 vaccine. Sequencing used immunoSEQ multiplex PCR; TCRdb keeps in-frame clones, though not all of them. The data show fewer than 200,000 clones, over 80% seen once. The sequences come from peripheral blood, collected on day 0 of AZD1222 vaccination. The origin of the receptors is an adult in good health. Both conserved end residues are trimmed from each CDR3. The order of the fields is CDR3 length, V gene, D gene, J gene, clone size, CDR3 protein. A D gene is named only where the DNA matches it firmly. Clone size, where shown, is once, few, many, or a class for clones that have expanded.

CDR3 length: 11
V gene: TRBV12-3/TRBV12-4
D gene: TRBD1
J gene: TRBJ1-6
clone size: once
CDR3 protein: ASSPGQNSPLH

CDR3 length: 12
V gene: TRBV19
D gene: TRBD1
J gene: TRBJ1-5
clone size: -
CDR3 protein: ASSPYSDRQPQH

CDR3 length: 10
V gene: TRBV28
D gene: -
J gene: TRBJ1-5
clone size: -
CDR3 protein: ASSFKNQPQH

CDR3 length: 11
V gene: TRBV7-2
D gene: TRBD1
J gene: TRBJ1-2
clone size: -
CDR3 protein: ASSRGQNYGYT

CDR3 length: 9
V gene: TRBV20-1
D gene: -
J gene: TRBJ1-2
clone size: -
CDR3 protein: SSASNYGYT

CDR3 length: 12
V gene: TRBV5-1
D gene: -
J gene: TRBJ1-1
clone size: -
CDR3 protein: ASSPRPQNTEAF

CDR3 length: 10
V gene: TRBV5-1
D gene: -
J gene: TRBJ2-5
clone size: -
CDR3 protein: ASSVIRETQY

CDR3 length: 14
V gene: TRBV2
D gene: TRBD2
J gene: TRBJ2-7
clone size: -
CDR3 protein: ASSEVGLAGVGEQY

CDR3 length: 15
V gene: TRBV28
D gene: TRBD1
J gene: TRBJ1-6
clone size: -
CDR3 protein: ASSLRYRGRNNSPLH

CDR3 length: 11
V gene: TRBV6-5
D gene: -
J gene: TRBJ1-1
clone size: -
CDR3 protein: ASSYSRDTEAF

CDR3 length: 12
V gene: TRBV5-1
D gene: -
J gene: TRBJ1-5
clone size: -
CDR3 protein: ASSLEGSNQPQH

CDR3 length: 13
V gene: TRBV30
D gene: -
J gene: TRBJ1-1
clone size: -
CDR3 protein: AWRKTARLNTEAF

CDR3 length: 12
V gene: TRBV29-1
D gene: -
J gene: TRBJ2-2
clone size: -
CDR3 protein: SATRGSVTGELF

CDR3 length: 12
V gene: TRBV10-2
D gene: -
J gene: TRBJ2-3
clone size: -
CDR3 protein: ASTSDPSTDTQY

CDR3 length: 13
V gene: TRBV6-6
D gene: -
J gene: TRBJ1-1
clone size: -
CDR3 protein: ASSYSAGVNTEAF

CDR3 length: 13
V gene: TRBV6-5
D gene: -
J gene: TRBJ1-2
clone size: once
CDR3 protein: ASSRVGSPNYGYT

CDR3 length: 13
V gene: TRBV9
D gene: -
J gene: TRBJ2-2
clone size: -
CDR3 protein: ASSESDRNTGELF

CDR3 length: 13
V gene: TRBV7-2
D gene: -
J gene: TRBJ1-2
clone size: once
CDR3 protein: ASSSPSVGAFGYT

CDR3 length: 11
V gene: TRBV10-3
D gene: -
J gene: TRBJ2-7
clone size: -
CDR3 protein: AISEAGAFEQY

CDR3 length: 10
V gene: TRBV19
D gene: -
J gene: TRBJ1-2
clone size: -
CDR3 protein: ASSIPDYGYT

CDR3 length: 13
V gene: TRBV28
D gene: -
J gene: TRBJ1-3
clone size: -
CDR3 protein: ASSSGRSSGNTIY

CDR3 length: 13
V gene: TRBV7-3
D gene: TRBD1
J gene: TRBJ1-1
clone size: -
CDR3 protein: ASSPYGGGNSEAF